This is a list of T cell receptor beta chains from one sample in a study of regulatory T cells in long-lasting Graves disease. Each CDR3 protein is one row after TCRdb ran MiXCR on the multiplex PCR reads. Altogether over 350,000 distinct CDR3 sequences are present, less than 15% being singletons, with the ten largest covering under 20%. The same data also went into a second study, on T cells in Graves' hyperthyroidism and ophthalmopathy.

Sequenced material: peripheral blood mononuclear cells (PBMCs), taken at new diagnosis, from a patient treated with antithyroid drugs. Every receptor here comes from a woman aged 50 to 60 with Graves disease. Both conserved end residues are part of each CDR3. The order of the fields is CDR3 protein, CDR3 DNA, D gene, clone size, J gene, V gene. The D gene is left open where the match is weak. Not every row has a clone size; where given, it reads once, few, many or a size class.

CDR3aa: CSVEEERDRTYGNTIYF
CDR3nt: TGCAGCGTTGAAGAGGAACGAGACAGAACATACGGAAACACCATATATTTT
d_gene: NA
abundance: many
j_gene: TRBJ1-3
v_gene: TRBV29-1

CDR3aa: CASMWGLVSNTGELFF
CDR3nt: TGTGCCAGCATGTGGGGGCTAGTCTCAAACACCGGGGAGCTGTTTTTT
d_gene: NA
abundance: many
j_gene: TRBJ2-2
v_gene: TRBV2

CDR3aa: CASSLLQAGGGDTQYF
CDR3nt: TGCGCCAGCAGCTTGCTACAAGCGGGAGGTGGAGATACGCAGTATTTT
d_gene: TRBD2
abundance: many
j_gene: TRBJ2-3
v_gene: TRBV5-1

CDR3aa: CASSPNVVEAGYTF
CDR3nt: TGTGCCAGCAGTCCCAATGTTGTCGAAGCCGGCTACACCTTC
d_gene: NA
abundance: many
j_gene: TRBJ1-2
v_gene: TRBV7-9

CDR3aa: CASSLVHAVPGELFF
CDR3nt: TGTGCCAGCAGTTTGGTTCACGCGGTTCCCGGGGAGCTGTTTTTT
d_gene: NA
abundance: many
j_gene: TRBJ2-2
v_gene: TRBV28

CDR3aa: CASSPGTGVYNYGYTF
CDR3nt: TGTGCCAGCAGCCCCGGGACAGGGGTTTATAACTATGGCTACACCTTC
d_gene: TRBD1
abundance: few
j_gene: TRBJ1-2
v_gene: TRBV7-9

CDR3aa: CASKGGTSTDTQYF
CDR3nt: TGTGCCAGCAAAGGGGGTACTAGCACAGATACGCAGTATTTT
d_gene: NA
abundance: many
j_gene: TRBJ2-3
v_gene: TRBV2

CDR3aa: CASSSAGAYYNEQFF
CDR3nt: TGCGCCAGCAGCTCTGCTGGGGCTTACTACAATGAGCAGTTCTTC
d_gene: NA
abundance: many
j_gene: TRBJ2-1
v_gene: TRBV5-1

CDR3aa: CASSDYKDRDKQYF
CDR3nt: TGTGCCAGCAGCGACTATAAGGACAGGGACAAGCAGTACTTC
d_gene: TRBD1
abundance: many
j_gene: TRBJ2-7
v_gene: TRBV7-2

CDR3aa: CASRPRGPDYEQYF
CDR3nt: TGTGCCAGCAGGCCCAGGGGGCCGGACTACGAGCAGTACTTC
d_gene: TRBD1
abundance: many
j_gene: TRBJ2-7
v_gene: TRBV6-2/TRBV6-3

CDR3aa: CASSRETFSTDTQYF
CDR3nt: TGTGCCAGCAGCCGGGAAACTTTTAGCACAGATACGCAGTATTTT
d_gene: NA
abundance: many
j_gene: TRBJ2-3
v_gene: TRBV6-1

CDR3aa: CAGSEVGFGGLAGTGELFF
CDR3nt: TGTGCCGGCAGTGAGGTAGGCTTCGGGGGTCTAGCGGGCACCGGGGAGCTGTTTTTT
d_gene: TRBD2
abundance: NA
j_gene: TRBJ2-2
v_gene: TRBV2

CDR3aa: CSARGGPTSYNEQFF
CDR3nt: TGCAGTGCTAGAGGAGGGCCGACCTCCTACAATGAGCAGTTCTTC
d_gene: NA
abundance: NA
j_gene: TRBJ2-1
v_gene: TRBV20-1

CDR3aa: CASSQGLLAGITDTQYF
CDR3nt: TGTGCCAGCAGCCAAGGCCTGCTAGCGGGGATCACAGATACGCAGTATTTT
d_gene: TRBD2
abundance: NA
j_gene: TRBJ2-3
v_gene: TRBV9

CDR3aa: CSATTTYEQYF
CDR3nt: TGCAGTGCGACTACAACCTACGAGCAGTACTTC
d_gene: NA
abundance: few
j_gene: TRBJ2-7
v_gene: TRBV20-1

CDR3aa: CASSLGAEQFF
CDR3nt: TGTGCCAGCTCCCTGGGCGCTGAGCAGTTCTTC
d_gene: NA
abundance: NA
j_gene: TRBJ2-1
v_gene: TRBV18

CDR3aa: CASSFGGARNIQYF
CDR3nt: TGTGCCAGCAGCTTTGGGGGGGCGAGAAACATTCAGTACTTC
d_gene: NA
abundance: many
j_gene: TRBJ2-4
v_gene: TRBV7-2

CDR3aa: CASSLEDRLLNEQCF
CDR3nt: TGTGCCAGCAGTTTAGAAGACAGGCTTCTCAACGAGCAGTGCTTC
d_gene: NA
abundance: many
j_gene: TRBJ2-7
v_gene: TRBV28

CDR3aa: CASSYSRPSGYEQYF
CDR3nt: TGTGCCAGCAGTTACTCGAGGCCTAGCGGGTACGAGCAGTACTTC
d_gene: TRBD2
abundance: NA
j_gene: TRBJ2-7
v_gene: TRBV6-6

CDR3aa: CASSQDYGQGRTDTQYF
CDR3nt: TGTGCCAGCAGCCAAGACTACGGACAGGGGAGGACAGATACGCAGTATTTT
d_gene: TRBD1
abundance: many
j_gene: TRBJ2-3
v_gene: TRBV3-1

CDR3aa: CASSPKSYEQYF
CDR3nt: TGTGCCAGCAGCCCCAAGTCCTACGAGCAGTACTTC
d_gene: NA
abundance: many
j_gene: TRBJ2-7
v_gene: TRBV7-9

CDR3aa: CASSYSYTGTGAYEQYF
CDR3nt: TGTGCCAGCAGTTACTCCTATACCGGGACAGGGGCCTACGAGCAGTACTTC
d_gene: TRBD1
abundance: few
j_gene: TRBJ2-7
v_gene: TRBV6-2/TRBV6-3

CDR3aa: CASREAQGYNEQFF
CDR3nt: TGTGCCAGCAGGGAGGCCCAAGGATACAATGAGCAGTTCTTC
d_gene: NA
abundance: NA
j_gene: TRBJ2-1
v_gene: TRBV6-1

CDR3aa: CASSYSTGQGLYEQYF
CDR3nt: TGTGCCAGCAGTTACTCGACAGGACAGGGGTTGTACGAGCAGTACTTC
d_gene: TRBD1
abundance: many
j_gene: TRBJ2-7
v_gene: TRBV6-5

CDR3aa: CASFTGTEQETQYF
CDR3nt: TGTGCCAGCTTTACCGGGACGGAACAAGAGACCCAGTACTTC
d_gene: NA
abundance: many
j_gene: TRBJ2-5
v_gene: TRBV27

CDR3aa: CASSVGGGSYEQYF
CDR3nt: TGCGCCAGCAGCGTAGGCGGAGGGTCCTACGAGCAGTACTTC
d_gene: NA
abundance: many
j_gene: TRBJ2-7
v_gene: TRBV5-1

CDR3aa: CSVESGSGELFF
CDR3nt: TGCAGCGTTGAATCGGGATCCGGGGAGCTGTTTTTT
d_gene: NA
abundance: many
j_gene: TRBJ2-2
v_gene: TRBV29-1

CDR3aa: CASSAGTGGTDTQYF
CDR3nt: TGTGCCAGCAGCGCCGGGACTGGCGGAACAGATACGCAGTATTTT
d_gene: NA
abundance: NA
j_gene: TRBJ2-3
v_gene: TRBV9

CDR3aa: CASSTSGTRGHEQFF
CDR3nt: TGTGCCAGCAGCACCTCCGGGACTAGGGGCCATGAGCAGTTCTTC
d_gene: TRBD2
abundance: many
j_gene: TRBJ2-1
v_gene: TRBV28

CDR3aa: CASSYLQGEGNTIYF
CDR3nt: TGTGCCAGCAGCTACCTTCAGGGGGAGGGAAACACCATATATTTT
d_gene: TRBD1
abundance: NA
j_gene: TRBJ1-3
v_gene: TRBV7-9

CDR3aa: CASSRNTGIKNYGYTF
CDR3nt: TGTGCCAGCAGCCGGAACACCGGGATTAAAAACTATGGCTACACCTTC
d_gene: NA
abundance: few
j_gene: TRBJ1-2
v_gene: TRBV5-6

CDR3aa: CASSATARGTEAFF
CDR3nt: TGTGCCAGCAGCGCGACAGCGCGGGGCACTGAAGCTTTCTTT
d_gene: NA
abundance: few
j_gene: TRBJ1-1
v_gene: TRBV9

CDR3aa: CSAPLGTGGLAGGDEQFF
CDR3nt: TGCAGTGCGCCCCTTGGTACAGGGGGCCTAGCGGGAGGCGATGAGCAGTTCTTC
d_gene: TRBD2
abundance: many
j_gene: TRBJ2-1
v_gene: TRBV20-1

CDR3aa: CASSALAGARDTQYF
CDR3nt: TGTGCCAGCAGCGCACTAGCGGGAGCGCGAGATACGCAGTATTTT
d_gene: TRBD2
abundance: many
j_gene: TRBJ2-3
v_gene: TRBV6-2/TRBV6-3

CDR3aa: CASSLNIGAQETQYF
CDR3nt: TGTGCCAGCAGTTTGAATATAGGGGCTCAAGAGACCCAGTACTTC
d_gene: NA
abundance: few
j_gene: TRBJ2-5
v_gene: TRBV27

CDR3aa: CASSGVTEAFF
CDR3nt: TGTGCCAGCAGTGGAGTCACTGAAGCTTTCTTT
d_gene: NA
abundance: many
j_gene: TRBJ1-1
v_gene: TRBV2

CDR3aa: CASSVARDSNRPGQYF
CDR3nt: TGTGCCAGCAGCGTAGCTCGGGACAGTAACCGCCCTGGGCAGTACTTC
d_gene: TRBD1
abundance: NA
j_gene: TRBJ2-7
v_gene: TRBV9

CDR3aa: CASSLDRDREAFGNQPQHF
CDR3nt: TGTGCCAGCAGCTTGGATAGGGACAGGGAGGCTTTTGGCAATCAGCCCCAGCATTTT
d_gene: TRBD1
abundance: few
j_gene: TRBJ1-5
v_gene: TRBV5-8

CDR3aa: CASSRGVGPTVYGYTF
CDR3nt: TGTGCCAGCTCGAGAGGCGTGGGTCCGACAGTCTATGGCTACACCTTC
d_gene: NA
abundance: few
j_gene: TRBJ1-2
v_gene: TRBV27

CDR3aa: CASKGLADQLFYNEQFF
CDR3nt: TGTGCCAGCAAGGGACTAGCGGACCAGTTATTCTACAATGAGCAGTTCTTC
d_gene: TRBD2
abundance: NA
j_gene: TRBJ2-1
v_gene: TRBV28

CDR3aa: CASSYSRGPGELFF
CDR3nt: TGTGCCAGCAGTTACTCGCGGGGGCCTGGGGAGCTGTTTTTT
d_gene: NA
abundance: NA
j_gene: TRBJ2-2
v_gene: TRBV6-5

CDR3aa: CASSVVLGGNEQFF
CDR3nt: TGTGCCAGCAGCGTAGTTCTAGGTGGTAATGAGCAGTTCTTC
d_gene: NA
abundance: few
j_gene: TRBJ2-1
v_gene: TRBV9

CDR3aa: CSAKGGTGPVWGYGYTF
CDR3nt: TGCAGTGCTAAGGGAGGGACAGGGCCAGTTTGGGGGTATGGCTACACCTTC
d_gene: TRBD1
abundance: few
j_gene: TRBJ1-2
v_gene: TRBV20-1

CDR3aa: CASSQQRRLAGGFEQYF
CDR3nt: TGTGCCAGCAGCCAACAGAGGAGACTAGCGGGAGGATTCGAGCAGTACTTC
d_gene: TRBD2
abundance: many
j_gene: TRBJ2-7
v_gene: TRBV7-8

CDR3aa: CASSSGLVAGELFF
CDR3nt: TGCGCCAGCAGCTCCGGACTAGTTGCCGGGGAGCTGTTTTTT
d_gene: TRBD2
abundance: many
j_gene: TRBJ2-2
v_gene: TRBV5-1

CDR3aa: CASSYSSSAPYEQYF
CDR3nt: TGTGCCAGCAGTTACTCGAGCTCAGCTCCCTACGAGCAGTACTTC
d_gene: NA
abundance: NA
j_gene: TRBJ2-7
v_gene: TRBV6-6